These 3 T cell receptor beta chains were all obtained from the same sample, sequenced in a study of shared clonotypes between healthy human individuals. Produced via immunoSEQ multiplex PCR; TCRdb's table is partial and in-frame only. Of fewer than 850,000 clones listed, 72% are singletons. Material for sequencing was memory CD4+ T cells sorted from blood. Described subset: CD45RA-negative fraction. The receptors shown here come from a woman younger than 45 in good health.

The rearrangement uses TRBV18 and TRBJ2-7; 11 bases match TRBD2. This CDR3 region has 20 residues. Germline V gene sequence: CDR1 KGHSH, CDR2 LQKENI. Trimming took 2 bases from V and 6 from J; bases not matched to a gene: 21. CDR3 residues: CASSPKVATSGSYPALEQYF. The CDR3 DNA follows: TGTGCCAGCTCACCAAAAGTAGCAACTAGCGGGAGTTACCCGGCGCTCGAGCAGTACTTC.

The chain carries TRBV5-6 and TRBJ2-2, with D perhaps matching TRBD2 (6 bases). Germline CDR1 reads SGHDT; CDR2 reads YYEEEE. Trimming cost V 0 bases and J 0 bases, with 15 bases left between them. The CDR3 has 18 amino acids. The CDR3 sequence is CASSLVSGSHTNTGELFF. The CDR3 DNA sequence: TGTGCCAGCAGCTTGGTTTCCGGGAGTCATACGAACACCGGGGAGCTGTTTTTT.

This rearrangement joins TRBV4-1 to TRBJ2-5, with D possibly called TRBD1 or TRBD2 (5 bases each). V lost 4 bases, J lost 5 bases, and 20 bases lay in between. The germline V gene has CDR1 MGHRA and CDR2 YSYEKL. CDR3 length: 16 amino acids. CDR3: CASSPTPGAERETQYF. The CDR3 DNA is TGCGCCAGCAGCCCAACCCCCGGGGCCGAGCGGGAGACCCAGTACTTC.